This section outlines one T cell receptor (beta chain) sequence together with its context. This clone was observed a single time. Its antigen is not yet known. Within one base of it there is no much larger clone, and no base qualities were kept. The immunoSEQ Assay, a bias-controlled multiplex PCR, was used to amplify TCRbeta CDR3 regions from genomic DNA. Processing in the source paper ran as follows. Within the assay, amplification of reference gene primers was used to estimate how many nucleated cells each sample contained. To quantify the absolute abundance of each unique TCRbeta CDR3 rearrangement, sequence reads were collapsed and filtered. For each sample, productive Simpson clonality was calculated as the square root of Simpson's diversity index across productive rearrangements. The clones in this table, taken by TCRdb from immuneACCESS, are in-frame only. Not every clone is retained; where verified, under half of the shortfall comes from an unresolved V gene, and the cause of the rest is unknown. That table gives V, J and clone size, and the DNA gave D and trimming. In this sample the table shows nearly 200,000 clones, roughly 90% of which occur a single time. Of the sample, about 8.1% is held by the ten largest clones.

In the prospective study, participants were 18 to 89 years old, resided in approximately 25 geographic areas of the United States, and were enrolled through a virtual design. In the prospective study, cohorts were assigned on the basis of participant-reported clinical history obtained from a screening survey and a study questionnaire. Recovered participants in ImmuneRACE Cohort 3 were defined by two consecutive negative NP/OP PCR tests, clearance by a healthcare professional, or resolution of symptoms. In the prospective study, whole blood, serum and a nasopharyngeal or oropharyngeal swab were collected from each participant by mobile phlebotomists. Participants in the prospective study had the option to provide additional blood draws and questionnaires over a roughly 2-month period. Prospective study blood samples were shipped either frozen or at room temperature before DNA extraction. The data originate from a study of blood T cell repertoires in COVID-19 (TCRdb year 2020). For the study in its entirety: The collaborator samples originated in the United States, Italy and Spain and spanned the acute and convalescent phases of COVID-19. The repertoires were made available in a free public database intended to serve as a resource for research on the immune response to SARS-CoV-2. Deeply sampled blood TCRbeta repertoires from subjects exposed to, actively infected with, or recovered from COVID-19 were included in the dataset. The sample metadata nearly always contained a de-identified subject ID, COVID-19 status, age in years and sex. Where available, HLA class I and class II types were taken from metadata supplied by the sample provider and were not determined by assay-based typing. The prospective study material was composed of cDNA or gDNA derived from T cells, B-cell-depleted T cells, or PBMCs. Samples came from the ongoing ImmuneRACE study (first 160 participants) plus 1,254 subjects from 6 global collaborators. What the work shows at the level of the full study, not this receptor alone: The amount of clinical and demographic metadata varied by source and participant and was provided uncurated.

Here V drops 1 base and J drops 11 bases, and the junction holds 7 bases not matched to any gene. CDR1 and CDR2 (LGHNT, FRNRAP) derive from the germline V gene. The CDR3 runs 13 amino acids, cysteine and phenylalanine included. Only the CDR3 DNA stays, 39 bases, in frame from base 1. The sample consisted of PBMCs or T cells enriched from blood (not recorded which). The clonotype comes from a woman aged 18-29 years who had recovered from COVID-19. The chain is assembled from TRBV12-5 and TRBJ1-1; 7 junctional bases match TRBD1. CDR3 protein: CASGLEATGWAFF. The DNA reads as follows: TGTGCTAGTGGTTTGGAGGCGACAGGGTGGGCTTTCTTT.